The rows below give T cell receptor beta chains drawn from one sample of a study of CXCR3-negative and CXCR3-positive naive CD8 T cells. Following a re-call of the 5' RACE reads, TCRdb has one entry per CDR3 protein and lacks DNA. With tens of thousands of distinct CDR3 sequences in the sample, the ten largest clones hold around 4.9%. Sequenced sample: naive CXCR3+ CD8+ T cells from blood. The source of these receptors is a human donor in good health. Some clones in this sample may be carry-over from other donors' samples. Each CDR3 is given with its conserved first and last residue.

CDR3 protein: CASSLSAGGFTDTQYF
J gene: TRBJ2-3
V gene: TRBV12-3/TRBV12-4

CDR3 protein: CSAEGQPYEQYF
J gene: TRBJ2-7
V gene: TRBV29-1

CDR3 protein: CASSSRLAGGGRDTQYF
J gene: TRBJ2-3
V gene: TRBV5-1

CDR3 protein: CASSLDLGSYNEQFF
J gene: TRBJ2-1
V gene: TRBV5-1

CDR3 protein: CSVATGGLYEAFF
J gene: TRBJ1-1
V gene: TRBV29-1

CDR3 protein: CASSALGPFQETQYF
J gene: TRBJ2-5
V gene: TRBV27

CDR3 protein: CSVGQADSYEQYF
J gene: TRBJ2-7
V gene: TRBV29-1

CDR3 protein: CSVEGITRGYNEQFF
J gene: TRBJ2-1
V gene: TRBV29-1

CDR3 protein: CASSPGLGNEQFF
J gene: TRBJ2-1
V gene: TRBV6-5

CDR3 protein: CASSPAGAQMNTEAFF
J gene: TRBJ1-1
V gene: TRBV7-9

CDR3 protein: CASSLGTSGEQFF
J gene: TRBJ2-1
V gene: TRBV7-6

CDR3 protein: CSVETGQESLYGYTF
J gene: TRBJ1-2
V gene: TRBV29-1

CDR3 protein: CATGVWDRDEKLFF
J gene: TRBJ1-4
V gene: TRBV15

CDR3 protein: CASSYSGGGSYEQYF
J gene: TRBJ2-7
V gene: TRBV7-9

CDR3 protein: CSIRGTGSYEQYF
J gene: TRBJ2-7
V gene: TRBV29-1

CDR3 protein: CASSKTGAAREQYF
J gene: TRBJ2-7
V gene: TRBV21-1

CDR3 protein: CSVQTGLNTGELFF
J gene: TRBJ2-2
V gene: TRBV29-1

CDR3 protein: CASSLSSHGSPLHF
J gene: TRBJ1-6
V gene: TRBV7-2

CDR3 protein: CASSPTSGSAEQYF
J gene: TRBJ2-7
V gene: TRBV12-3/TRBV12-4

CDR3 protein: CSGNDRVDQETQYF
J gene: TRBJ2-5
V gene: TRBV20-1

CDR3 protein: CASSQAPQGRAEQYF
J gene: TRBJ2-7
V gene: TRBV7-9

CDR3 protein: CSVGQGREQYF
J gene: TRBJ2-7
V gene: TRBV29-1

CDR3 protein: CASSQDTESYNEQFF
J gene: TRBJ2-1
V gene: TRBV4-3

CDR3 protein: CATAGPMSGGTQETQYF
J gene: TRBJ2-5
V gene: TRBV19

CDR3 protein: CASSFNTGELFF
J gene: TRBJ2-2
V gene: TRBV5-1

CDR3 protein: CASGRGNTEAFF
J gene: TRBJ1-1
V gene: TRBV12-5

CDR3 protein: CASSLGTPGEQFF
J gene: TRBJ2-1
V gene: TRBV7-9

CDR3 protein: CASSPRLAAGDEQFF
J gene: TRBJ2-1
V gene: TRBV9

CDR3 protein: CASSVSGTEMNYGYTF
J gene: TRBJ1-2
V gene: TRBV7-9

CDR3 protein: CASSLQTESRTADTQYF
J gene: TRBJ2-3
V gene: TRBV28

CDR3 protein: CSVEHLGQQETQYF
J gene: TRBJ2-5
V gene: TRBV29-1

CDR3 protein: CASSFDRVNTEAFF
J gene: TRBJ1-1
V gene: TRBV5-6

CDR3 protein: CASRIGVGGRYNEQFF
J gene: TRBJ2-1
V gene: TRBV23-1

CDR3 protein: CASSFLLGLQETQYF
J gene: TRBJ2-5
V gene: TRBV7-9

CDR3 protein: CAYTQGTEAFF
J gene: TRBJ1-1
V gene: TRBV7-9

CDR3 protein: CSARGGLYEQYF
J gene: TRBJ2-7
V gene: TRBV20-1

CDR3 protein: CSARAPGFDTEAFF
J gene: TRBJ1-1
V gene: TRBV20-1

CDR3 protein: CSVETGDTGELFF
J gene: TRBJ2-2
V gene: TRBV29-1

CDR3 protein: CSVEEFCHEQYF
J gene: TRBJ2-7
V gene: TRBV29-1

CDR3 protein: CASRSPGDAGDNEQFF
J gene: TRBJ2-1
V gene: TRBV11-3

CDR3 protein: CAWSDDRDTEAFF
J gene: TRBJ1-1
V gene: TRBV30

CDR3 protein: CASSITGLAGDNEQFF
J gene: TRBJ2-1
V gene: TRBV28

CDR3 protein: CSVGTAGGYEQYF
J gene: TRBJ2-7
V gene: TRBV29-1